The 15 T cell receptor beta chains listed next were all sequenced from one sample in a study of blood T cell repertoires in COVID-19. The protocol was immunoSEQ multiplex PCR, while the TCRdb copy is restricted to in-frame clones and leaves out a portion. The data show 130,000 or so clones, around nine tenths seen once. The sample comprised peripheral blood. Receptor source: a woman aged 60-75 years with acute or convalescent COVID-19.

V usage is TRBV6-5 and J usage is TRBJ1-6; D not certain. The V gene lost 0 bases and the J gene lost 6 bases, with 3 bases spanning the gap. Germline CDR1 MNHEY, CDR2 SVGAGI. The CDR3 loop spans 13 amino acids. The CDR3 region is CASSYSSNSPLHF. CDR3 coding DNA: TGTGCCAGCAGTTACTCGAGTAATTCACCCCTCCACTTT.

This rearrangement joins TRBV4-1 to TRBJ2-3; 9 nucleotides line up with TRBD2. Germline assignment: CDR1 MGHRA and CDR2 YSYEKL. This CDR3 has 15 residues. V lost 0 bases to trimming and J lost 4 bases; unmatched junction nucleotides: 2. The CDR3 DNA follows: TGCGCCAGCAGCCAAGACGGACTAGCGCCAGATACGCAGTATTTT. Protein: CASSQDGLAPDTQYF.

This sequence joins TRBV19 and TRBJ1-2; 7 bases map to TRBD1. J gave up 2 bases and V 7 bases, and 4 bases lay outside the gene matches. Germline lookup yields CDR1 LNHDA and CDR2 SQIVND (reference sequence). This CDR3 has 13 residues. Here the CDR3 DNA reads TGTGCCAGTAAAGACAGGGCGAACTATGGCTACACCTTC. As protein: CASKDRANYGYTF.

For the CDR3, the DNA is TGTGCCAGCAGCTTCGCCCCGGGAGGGACCTACAATGAGCAGTTCTTC. This encodes CASSFAPGGTYNEQFF. The V and J genes are TRBV11-1 and TRBJ2-1, with TRBD2 matching over 8 bases. Germline lookup yields CDR1 SGHAT and CDR2 FQDESV (reference sequence). The CDR3 runs to 16 residues. Losses at the gene ends were 3 bases for V and 2 bases for J; bases not matched to a gene: 6.

V usage is TRBV19 and J usage is TRBJ1-4; 7 bases fit TRBD1. V shed 4 bases and J 5 bases; nucleotides not matched to a gene: 4. The CDR3 is 14 amino acids. Germline CDR1 is LNHDA and CDR2 is SQIVND (reference sequence). CDR3 loop: CASSTQTGNEKLFF. Written as DNA, the CDR3 is TGTGCCAGTAGTACCCAGACAGGGAATGAAAAACTGTTTTTT.

The rearrangement joins TRBV6-2 or TRBV6-3 to TRBJ1-5; 7 nucleotides align to TRBD1. Germline V CDR1 and CDR2: MNHEY, SVGEGT. The CDR3 totals 14 residues. The V gene end was trimmed by 2 bases and the J gene end by 7 bases; junction bases not matched to a gene: 5. CDR3 DNA: TGTGCCAGCAGTTACGGAGGGGGCTGGCAGCCCCAGCATTTT. As protein: CASSYGGGWQPQHF.

This clone has just one count. The chain combines TRBV5-1 with TRBJ2-1; unclear D gene. Germline V gene data show CDR1 as SGHRS and CDR2 as YFSETQ. V was trimmed by 0 bases and J by 0 bases, leaving 10 bases between them. The CDR3 has 16 amino acids. The CDR3 reads CASSLARGGSYNEQFF. The CDR3 DNA follows: TGCGCCAGCAGCTTGGCCAGAGGTGGCTCCTACAATGAGCAGTTCTTC.

The chain combines TRBV12-3 or TRBV12-4 with TRBJ1-5; 8 bases line up with TRBD1. Trimming took 6 bases from V and 6 from J; bases not matched to a gene: 4. The CDR3 is 13 amino acids. The CDR3 here is CASSRDRGQPQHF. Written as DNA, the CDR3 is TGTGCCAGCAGCCGAGACAGGGGTCAGCCCCAGCATTTT.

The V and J genes are TRBV10-3 and TRBJ1-2; 7 bases are a match to TRBD1. CDR1 and CDR2 (germline): ENHRY, SYGVKD. This CDR3 is built from 14 residues. V lost 6 bases, J lost 0 bases, and 4 bases stayed unmatched. The CDR3 bases are TGTGCCATCAGCCGAGACAGGGCTAACTATGGCTACACCTTC. Translating it yields CAISRDRANYGYTF.

The J gene is TRBJ1-2, the V gene TRBV6-5; 7 bases are a match to TRBD1. With 3 bases clipped from V and 3 bases from J, the junction kept 10 bases outside the gene matches. The CDR3 is 16 residues long. Germline assignment: CDR1 MNHEY and CDR2 SVGAGI. DNA of the CDR3: TGTGCCAGCAGTTATTACGCCCGGGACAGATACTATGGCTACACCTTC. Amino acid sequence: CASSYYARDRYYGYTF.

The rearrangement links TRBV4-1 to TRBJ1-2, with D uncertain. V dropped 3 bases and J dropped 5 bases, with 7 bases sitting between them. CDR3 length equals 12 residues. Per germline, CDR1 MGHRA and CDR2 YSYEKL. CDR3 in DNA: TGCGCCAGCAGCCATGGAGTGTATGGCTACACCTTC. Protein: CASSHGVYGYTF.

This chain joins TRBV24-1 and TRBJ2-2; 11 nucleotides line up with TRBD1. Germline CDR1 and CDR2: KGHDR and SFDVKD. There are 17 residues in the CDR3. J lost 4 bases, V lost 4 bases, and 7 bases had no gene match. The CDR3 here is CATSDPGQGASTGELFF. CDR3 DNA sequence: TGTGCCACCAGTGACCCCGGACAGGGGGCATCCACCGGGGAGCTGTTTTTT.

The rearrangement joins TRBV27 to TRBJ1-1, with unresolved D. Trimming left V 4 bases short and J 4 bases short, with 10 bases between. CDR1 and CDR2 from the germline V gene are MNHEY and SMNVEV (reference sequence). The CDR3 totals 13 residues. This chain's CDR3 is CASSSGSGTEAFF. CDR3 DNA sequence: TGTGCCAGCAGTTCCGGATCGGGCACTGAAGCTTTCTTT.

This rearrangement joins TRBV7-6 to TRBJ2-5; weak D call: TRBD1 (5 bases). Germline V gene lookup returns CDR1 SGHVS and CDR2 FNYEAQ. Trimming took off 4 bases at V and 2 bases at J, with 11 bases between the two ends. The CDR3 is made up of 14 amino acids. Written as DNA, the CDR3 is TGTGCCAGCAGCTCCCCAGGGTTTCAAGAGACCCAGTACTTC. Translated: CASSSPGFQETQYF. Based on the CDR3 plus reference TRBV7-6 and TRBJ2-5, the full variable domain is GAGVSQSPRYKVTKRGQDVALRCDPISGHVSLYWYRQALGQGPEFLTYFNYEAQQDKSGLPNDRFSAERPEGSISTLTIQRTEQRDSAMYRCASSSPGFQETQYFGPGTRLLVL.

V gene TRBV6-5 combines with J gene TRBJ1-2; maybe TRBD1 (5 bases). In germline, CDR1 is MNHEY, CDR2 SVGAGI. The V gene lost 4 bases and the J gene lost 2 bases, with 11 bases spanning the gap. The CDR3 is 14 residues long. The CDR3 loop reads CASSFREANYGYTF. The CDR3 DNA reads as TGTGCCAGCAGTTTCAGGGAGGCGAACTATGGCTACACCTTC.